This T cell receptor beta chain was documented in a study of T cell responses to AZD1222 COVID-19 vaccine. Study-level information: Researchers grouped second doses given at about 4 or about 12 weeks into one pool. Findings of the study overall: Spike-specific TCR repertoires showed rising breadth and depth after two AZD1222 doses.

Per the germline V gene, CDR1 is SGHVS and CDR2 is FNYEAQ. This CDR3 has 15 residues. Trimming took 2 bases from V and 0 from J, leaving 10 bases between them. Notes on this clone: Its antigen is undetermined.

Produced via immunoSEQ multiplex PCR; TCRdb's table is partial and in-frame only. The repertoire holds 85,000 to 100,000 clones, with roughly 80% as singletons. Here the sequenced sample was peripheral blood, taken on day 0 of AZD1222 vaccination. The genes are TRBV7-6 and TRBJ2-5; D possibly matches TRBD1 or TRBD2 (7 bases each). The source is an adult in good health. Here the CDR3 DNA reads TGTGCCAGCAGCTTACAGGGGGGGAACCAAGAGACCCAGTACTTC. Translated: CASSLQGGNQETQYF.